This T cell receptor beta chain was recorded in a study of shared T cell receptors in the human thymus (dated by TCRdb to the early 2020s). For the wider study: The study investigated the way shared, self-reactive T-cell receptor alpha chains are produced in the human thymus.

The germline V gene specifies MGHDK as CDR1 and SYGVNS as CDR2. The CDR3 runs 14 residues from the cysteine to the phenylalanine. Only the CDR3 DNA stays, 42 bases, in frame from base 1. V and J lose 1 base and 10 bases, and a span of 16 bases separates them. On this clone: This clone's antigen is unknown. Base qualities are not at hand, and no much larger clone is one base apart.

The library relied on the immunoSEQ multiplex PCR assay. The table comes from immuneACCESS by way of TCRdb, which keeps in-frame sequences with V and J called. Part of the clones is missing from these tables; in studies checked, under half for an unresolved V gene and the rest for unknown reasons. This sample comprises about 660,000 clones, approximately 88% of them detected only once. The top ten constitute 0.01% of the sample. The sample was also reused in another study, on human thymus T cells. Looking at the second paper: Immunologically healthy infants undergoing open corrective cardiac surgery for congenital heart defects in Finland were used as donors. Thymus tissue was collected as surgical resects that were removed during corrective cardiac surgery. V and J gene segment usage appeared biased in both thymic and peripheral blood repertoires. According to the related research, thymic TCR repertoires were highly overlapping among unrelated individuals. The study described the TCR alpha and beta repertoires in fewer than 10 infant thymus samples and four matching peripheral blood samples. Donor ages ranging from roughly 6 to 244 days were recorded, and several male and a couple of female infants were included in the cohort. Thymocytes were mechanically released from the tissue and were stored as pellets of 10-30 million cells at -70 degrees C. A QIAsymphony instrument was used to extract genomic DNA from frozen cell pellets. TCRB and TCRAD loci were amplified from a standardized quantity of quality-controlled genomic DNA using the immunoSEQ multiplex PCR assay. The amplicons covered the V(D)J region and were long enough to include the CDR3 and to identify the V and J genes. The commercial immunoSEQ service was used to sequence amplicons on an Illumina platform. Primer bias and sequencing errors were corrected as previously described, and TCRAD and TCRB were defined on the basis of the IMGT database. immunoSEQ Analyzer 3.0 and VDJTools were used for repertoire analysis, which covered basic statistics, V/J segment usage, diversity estimates, rarefaction and pairwise overlap. Diversity was estimated using the Chao1, ChaoE, Efron-Thisted, Shannon and inverse Simpson indices, and was also estimated on datasets down-sampled to the size of the smallest sample. Repertoire overlap was determined by strict matching of CDR3 nucleotide sequence, V gene and J gene, and Jaccard-based multidimensional scaling clustering was applied. On average, thymus samples gave 750,000 to 950,000 unique TCRB clonotypes, whereas blood samples gave roughly 80,000.

The clonotype comes from a boy younger than two with a congenital heart defect. Donor details come from another sample of the same person, matched by shared clones. Sequenced material: thymocytes. The chain uses TRBV25-1 and TRBJ1-1, with no reliable assignment of the D segment. The DNA reads TGTGCCAGCAGTGAATCGGGTACCGCCCTGGGAGCTTTCTTT. Translated, it reads CASSESGTALGAFF.